The clone carrying this TCR beta chain came up a few times. The antigen is undetermined. These data originate in a study of cytomegalovirus exposure and HLA in healthy donors. The PCR ran on 60 Vbeta and 13 Jbeta primers. TCRdb's copy holds only in-frame clones and misses some; the assay was immunoSEQ multiplex PCR. In the table there are over 150,000 clones, 70% to 80% of which are singletons. V lost 2 bases, J lost 3 bases, and 9 bases stayed unmatched. CDR1 is SGDLS, CDR2 YYNGEE, per germline. This CDR3 comprises 17 residues. Study-wide points: A later analysis linked a missense DCLRE1C variant to TCR beta V- and J-gene trimming.

This chain connects TRBV9 to TRBJ1-4, with 8 bases aligning to TRBD1. Sequences were obtained from PBMCs. The receptor's source is a man aged 55 to 69 in good health and CMV-seronegative. CDR3 residues: CASSVEPRGQANEKLFF. The CDR3 DNA reads as TGTGCCAGCAGCGTCGAACCCAGGGGGCAGGCTAATGAAAAACTGTTTTTT.